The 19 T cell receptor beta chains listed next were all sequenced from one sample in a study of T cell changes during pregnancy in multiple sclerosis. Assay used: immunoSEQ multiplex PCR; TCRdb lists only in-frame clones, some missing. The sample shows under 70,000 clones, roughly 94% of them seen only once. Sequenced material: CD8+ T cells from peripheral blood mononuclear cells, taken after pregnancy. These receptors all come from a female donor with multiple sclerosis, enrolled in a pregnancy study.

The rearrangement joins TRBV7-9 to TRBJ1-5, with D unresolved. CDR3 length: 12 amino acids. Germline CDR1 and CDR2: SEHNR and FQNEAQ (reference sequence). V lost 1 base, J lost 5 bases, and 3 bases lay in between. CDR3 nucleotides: TGTGCCAGCAGCTTAGGCGATCAGCCCCAGCATTTT. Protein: CASSLGDQPQHF.

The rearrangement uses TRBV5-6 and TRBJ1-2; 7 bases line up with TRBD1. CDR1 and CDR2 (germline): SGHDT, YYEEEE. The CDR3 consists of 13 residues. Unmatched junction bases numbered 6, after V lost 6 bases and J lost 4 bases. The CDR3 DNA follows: TGTGCCAGCACGCCGGGACAGTCCTATGGCTACACCTTC. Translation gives CASTPGQSYGYTF.

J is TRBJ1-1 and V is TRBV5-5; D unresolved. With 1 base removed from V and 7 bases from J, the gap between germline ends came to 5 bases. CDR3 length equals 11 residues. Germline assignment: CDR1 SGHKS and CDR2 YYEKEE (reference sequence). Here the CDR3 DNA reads TGTGCCAGCAGCTTGTCTGTTGAAGCTTTCTTT. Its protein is CASSLSVEAFF.

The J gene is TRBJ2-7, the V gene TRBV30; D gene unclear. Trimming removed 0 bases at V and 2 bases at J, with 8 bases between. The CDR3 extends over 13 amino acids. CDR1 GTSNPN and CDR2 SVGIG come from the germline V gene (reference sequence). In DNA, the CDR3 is TGTGCCTGGAGTGTAACGGTTGCCTACGAGCAGTACTTC. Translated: CAWSVTVAYEQYF.

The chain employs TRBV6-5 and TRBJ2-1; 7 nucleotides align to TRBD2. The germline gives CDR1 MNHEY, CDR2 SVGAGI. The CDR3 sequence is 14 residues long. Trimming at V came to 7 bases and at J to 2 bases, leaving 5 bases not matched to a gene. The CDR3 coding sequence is TGTGCCAGCACCGGAAGCGGGACCTACAATGAGCAGTTCTTC. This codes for CASTGSGTYNEQFF.

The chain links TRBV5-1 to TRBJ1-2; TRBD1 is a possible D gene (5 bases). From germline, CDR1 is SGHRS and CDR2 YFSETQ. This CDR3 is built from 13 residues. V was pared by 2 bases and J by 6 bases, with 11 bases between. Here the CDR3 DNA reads TGCGCCAGCAGCTTTTCAAGGGGCCATGGCTACACCTTC. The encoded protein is CASSFSRGHGYTF.

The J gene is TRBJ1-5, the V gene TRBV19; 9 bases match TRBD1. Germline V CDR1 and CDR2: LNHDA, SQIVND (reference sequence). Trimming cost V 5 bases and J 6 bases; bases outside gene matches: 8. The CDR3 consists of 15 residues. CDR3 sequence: CASSPWTGEFQPQHF. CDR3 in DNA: TGTGCCAGTAGTCCCTGGACAGGGGAATTTCAGCCCCAGCATTTT.

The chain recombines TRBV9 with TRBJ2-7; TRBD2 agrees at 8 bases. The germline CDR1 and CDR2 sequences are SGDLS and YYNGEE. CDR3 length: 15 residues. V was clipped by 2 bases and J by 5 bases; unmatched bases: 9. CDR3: CASSVSGSSPDEQYF. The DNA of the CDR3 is TGTGCCAGCAGCGTGAGCGGGAGCAGCCCGGACGAGCAGTACTTC.

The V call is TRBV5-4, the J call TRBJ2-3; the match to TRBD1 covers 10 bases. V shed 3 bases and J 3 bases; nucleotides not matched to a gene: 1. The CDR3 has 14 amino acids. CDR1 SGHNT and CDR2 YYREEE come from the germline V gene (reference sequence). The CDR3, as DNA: TGTGCCAGCAGCTGGGGACAGGGGACAGATACGCAGTATTTT. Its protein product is CASSWGQGTDTQYF.

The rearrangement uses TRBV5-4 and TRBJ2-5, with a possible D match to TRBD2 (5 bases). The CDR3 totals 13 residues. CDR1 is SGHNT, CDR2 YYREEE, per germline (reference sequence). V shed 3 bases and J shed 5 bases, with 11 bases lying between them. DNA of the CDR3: TGTGCCAGCAGCTCACTAGAGTGGGAGACCCAGTACTTC. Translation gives CASSSLEWETQYF. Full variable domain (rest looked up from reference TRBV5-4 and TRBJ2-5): ETGVTQSPTHLIKTRGQQVTLRCSSQSGHNTVSWYQQALGQGPQFIFQYYREEENGRGNFPPRFSGLQFPNYSSELNVNALELDDSALYLCASSSLEWETQYFGPGTRLLVL.

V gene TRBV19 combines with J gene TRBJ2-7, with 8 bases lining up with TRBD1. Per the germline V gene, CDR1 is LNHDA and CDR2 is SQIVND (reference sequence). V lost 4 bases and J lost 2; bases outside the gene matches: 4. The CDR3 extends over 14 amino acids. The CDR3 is CASSTGTGPYEQYF. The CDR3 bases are TGTGCCAGTAGTACCGGGACAGGACCCTACGAGCAGTACTTC.

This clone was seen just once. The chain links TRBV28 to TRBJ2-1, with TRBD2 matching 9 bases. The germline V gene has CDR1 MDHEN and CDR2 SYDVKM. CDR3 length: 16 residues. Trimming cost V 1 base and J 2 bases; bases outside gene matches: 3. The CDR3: CASSLLAGDPYNEQFF. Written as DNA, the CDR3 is TGTGCCAGCAGTTTATTAGCGGGAGACCCCTACAATGAGCAGTTCTTC.

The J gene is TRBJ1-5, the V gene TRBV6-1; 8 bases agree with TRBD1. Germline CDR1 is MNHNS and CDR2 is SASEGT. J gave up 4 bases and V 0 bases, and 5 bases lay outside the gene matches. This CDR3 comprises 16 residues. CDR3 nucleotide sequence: TGTGCCAGCAGTGAAGCTCGGACAGGGAATAATCAGCCCCAGCATTTT. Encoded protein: CASSEARTGNNQPQHF.

Here the CDR3 reads CASSLSGGVTDTQYF. CDR3 DNA sequence: TGCGCCAGCAGCTTGTCGGGAGGGGTCACAGATACGCAGTATTTT. The chain employs TRBV5-1 and TRBJ2-3; 8 positions match TRBD2. The CDR3 runs to 15 residues. Trimming removed 1 base from V and 2 bases from J; junction bases left unmatched: 3. Germline V gives CDR1 SGHRS, CDR2 YFSETQ.

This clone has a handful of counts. CDR3 coding DNA: TGTGCCAGCAGCTTTTCTCCGGGAGGCGACGAGCAGTACTTC. Its protein is CASSFSPGGDEQYF. The gene calls are TRBV5-5 and TRBJ2-7, with 7 nucleotides matching TRBD2. There are 14 residues in the CDR3. CDR1 is SGHKS, CDR2 YYEKEE, per germline (reference sequence). With 2 bases clipped from V and 5 bases from J, the junction kept 7 bases outside the gene matches.

The CDR3 DNA follows: TGTGCCAGCAGCGTAGGGGGGGGCTCACGATCCGATGGCTACACCTTC. Its translation is CASSVGGGSRSDGYTF. J is TRBJ1-2 and V is TRBV9; weak D call: TRBD1 (6 bases). This CDR3 is 16 amino acids long. V was clipped by 0 bases and J by 6 bases, with 18 bases between them. Germline values: CDR1 SGDLS, CDR2 YYNGEE.

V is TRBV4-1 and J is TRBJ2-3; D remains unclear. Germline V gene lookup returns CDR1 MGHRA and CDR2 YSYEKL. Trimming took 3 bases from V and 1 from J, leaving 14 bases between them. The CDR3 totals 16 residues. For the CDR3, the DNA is TGCGCCAGCAGCCATGCACCGGCGGCTGGCACAGATACGCAGTATTTT. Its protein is CASSHAPAAGTDTQYF.

This CDR3 reads CASSQGEGRGWNEQYF. The CDR3 DNA reads as TGCGCCAGCAGCCAAGGAGAGGGCAGGGGATGGAACGAGCAGTACTTC. The rearrangement joins TRBV4-1 to TRBJ2-7; D might be TRBD1 (6 bases). There are 16 residues in the CDR3. Germline-derived CDR1 and CDR2 are MGHRA and YSYEKL. The V end was cut by 1 base, the J end by 5 bases, with 18 bases between.

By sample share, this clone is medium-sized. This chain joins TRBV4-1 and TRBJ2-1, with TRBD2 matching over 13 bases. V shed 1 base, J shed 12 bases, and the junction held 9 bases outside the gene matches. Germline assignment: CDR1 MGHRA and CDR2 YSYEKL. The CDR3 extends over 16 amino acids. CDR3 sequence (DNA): TGCGCCAGCAGCCAAGTCTGGCTACTAGCGGGAGGGGGGCAGTTCTTC. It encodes CASSQVWLLAGGGQFF.